This T cell receptor (beta chain) was observed in a study of T cells after posttransplantation cyclophosphamide. This table comes from immunoSEQ multiplex PCR, and its TCRdb copy is limited to in-frame clones, with some not included. Of 31,000 or so clones in the sample, 91% are singletons; the top ten hold 0.1%. Germline-derived CDR1 and CDR2 are SGDLS and YYNGEE. The CDR3 contains 14 residues. The V segment lost 3 bases and the J segment 7 bases; nucleotides outside the gene matches: 7. As regards this clone: Its specificity is not known.

Study outcomes and limitations: Later blood repertoires were often dominated by clones from the donor CD8+ memory compartment. After PTCy, TRB diversity resembled that of CNI/methotrexate controls. TRB overlap between skin or GI tissue T cells and blood was limited.

Cells defined as naive were viable CD3+CD4+ or CD3+CD8+ and CCR7+CD45RA+CD45RO-CD95-CD27+CD28+. The rearrangement joins TRBV9 to TRBJ1-5, with 7 bases that match TRBD1. Sequencing input: naive CD4+ T cells sorted from blood. The sequence was obtained from a man aged 25-45 years in good health and a related stem cell transplant donor. The chain's CDR3 is CASSARQGNQPQHF. CDR3 DNA sequence: TGTGCCAGCAGCGCCAGACAGGGTAACCAGCCCCAGCATTTT.